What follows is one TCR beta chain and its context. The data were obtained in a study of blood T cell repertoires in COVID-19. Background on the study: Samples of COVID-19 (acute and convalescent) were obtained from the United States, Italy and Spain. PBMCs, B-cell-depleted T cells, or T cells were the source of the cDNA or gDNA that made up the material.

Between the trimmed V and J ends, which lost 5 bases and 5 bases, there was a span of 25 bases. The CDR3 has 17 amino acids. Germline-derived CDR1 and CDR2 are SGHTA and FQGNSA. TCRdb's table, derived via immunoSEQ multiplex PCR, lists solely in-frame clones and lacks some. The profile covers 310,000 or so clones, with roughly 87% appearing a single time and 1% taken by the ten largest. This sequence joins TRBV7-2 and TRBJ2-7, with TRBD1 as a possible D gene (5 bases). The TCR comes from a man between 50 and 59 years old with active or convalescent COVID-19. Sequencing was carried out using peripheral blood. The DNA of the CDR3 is TGTGCCAGCAGCCAGGATCAATGGAAGGGGAAAGTCAACGAGCAGTACTTC. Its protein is CASSQDQWKGKVNEQYF.